This is a list of T cell receptor beta chains from one sample in a study of blood T cells in healthy people across ages. TCRdb recomputed calls from the 5' RACE reads with MiXCR, one row per CDR3 protein. The sample lists hundreds of thousands of distinct CDR3 sequences, 49% occurring once. Sample: blood. The origin of the receptors is a woman in her sixties or seventies in good health. Each CDR3 is given without its conserved first and last residue. Fields, in order: J gene, V gene, CDR3 protein.

j_call: TRBJ1-1; v_call: TRBV20-1; cdr3_aa: SARERAGMNTEAF
j_call: TRBJ2-3; v_call: TRBV7-3; cdr3_aa: ASSSRILDTQY
j_call: TRBJ2-3; v_call: TRBV29-1; cdr3_aa: SVERGTSGSDSVSDTQY
j_call: TRBJ2-5; v_call: TRBV5-1; cdr3_aa: ASSFMGQIQETQY
j_call: TRBJ2-7; v_call: TRBV6-6; cdr3_aa: ASTIPTSGRYEQY
j_call: TRBJ2-2; v_call: TRBV15; cdr3_aa: ATSRRANTGELF
j_call: TRBJ1-1; v_call: TRBV20-1; cdr3_aa: SARRRANTEAF
j_call: TRBJ2-1; v_call: TRBV5-1; cdr3_aa: ASSPNSGGAYNEQF
j_call: TRBJ2-3; v_call: TRBV7-2; cdr3_aa: ASSFYSNTDTQY
j_call: TRBJ2-1; v_call: TRBV28; cdr3_aa: ASRAGASYNEQF
j_call: TRBJ2-3; v_call: TRBV12-3/TRBV12-4; cdr3_aa: ASSSQGSTDTQY
j_call: TRBJ1-5; v_call: TRBV7-2; cdr3_aa: ASSYQGASGQPQH
j_call: TRBJ2-7; v_call: TRBV27; cdr3_aa: ASSYLAGGGGQY
j_call: TRBJ2-7; v_call: TRBV7-2; cdr3_aa: ASSRDRGPGEQY
j_call: TRBJ1-1; v_call: TRBV4-2; cdr3_aa: ASSQDLGAPEAF
j_call: TRBJ2-7; v_call: TRBV4-2; cdr3_aa: ASNQDATADRAYEQY
j_call: TRBJ2-3; v_call: TRBV27; cdr3_aa: ASSLEMAGGPGGTQY
j_call: TRBJ1-6; v_call: TRBV12-3/TRBV12-4; cdr3_aa: ASGLDRYSALH
j_call: TRBJ1-2; v_call: TRBV28; cdr3_aa: ASSFPPGQGTGYT
j_call: TRBJ1-2; v_call: TRBV12-3/TRBV12-4; cdr3_aa: ASSLLRGYGYT
j_call: TRBJ2-7; v_call: TRBV2; cdr3_aa: ASSERGTGVSSYEQY
j_call: TRBJ2-3; v_call: TRBV10-3; cdr3_aa: AIRPFSGRSTDTQY
j_call: TRBJ1-2; v_call: TRBV12-3/TRBV12-4; cdr3_aa: ASTRDSWAYGYT
j_call: TRBJ1-1; v_call: TRBV18; cdr3_aa: ASSPSGAGNTEAF
j_call: TRBJ2-1; v_call: TRBV20-1; cdr3_aa: SARDPSAGGRNEQF
j_call: TRBJ2-4; v_call: TRBV5-1; cdr3_aa: ASSFNPGGPSWEQY
j_call: TRBJ2-1; v_call: TRBV9; cdr3_aa: ASSVAKGEQF
j_call: TRBJ1-1; v_call: TRBV29-1; cdr3_aa: SAQGRSDTEAF
j_call: TRBJ2-5; v_call: TRBV29-1; cdr3_aa: SVGLAGGEETQY
j_call: TRBJ2-7; v_call: TRBV6-1; cdr3_aa: ASRRSGARESSYEQY
j_call: TRBJ2-7; v_call: TRBV20-1; cdr3_aa: SARTGTHPEQY
j_call: TRBJ2-1; v_call: TRBV6-2/TRBV6-3; cdr3_aa: ASSPRTSGANEQF
j_call: TRBJ1-4; v_call: TRBV3-1; cdr3_aa: ASSPLATGEGEKLF
j_call: TRBJ2-6; v_call: TRBV5-4; cdr3_aa: ASSPPGLGANVLT
j_call: NA; v_call: TRBV18; cdr3_aa: ASSLGLAGDGNEQY
j_call: TRBJ2-5; v_call: TRBV7-3; cdr3_aa: ASSSGQEGLGETQY
j_call: TRBJ2-7; v_call: TRBV15; cdr3_aa: ATSRDWRERGRIYEQY
j_call: TRBJ2-1; v_call: TRBV5-1; cdr3_aa: ASSLAPRTDNEQF
j_call: TRBJ2-5; v_call: TRBV29-1; cdr3_aa: SVKYGQGRVGWLEETQY
j_call: TRBJ2-7; v_call: TRBV4-3; cdr3_aa: ASSQYFGLDYEQY
j_call: TRBJ2-6; v_call: TRBV27; cdr3_aa: ASSKSSGANVLT
j_call: TRBJ2-5; v_call: TRBV28; cdr3_aa: ASSLRLGQETQY
j_call: TRBJ1-1; v_call: TRBV11-2; cdr3_aa: ASSLVRATREAF
j_call: TRBJ2-7; v_call: TRBV4-3; cdr3_aa: ASSQDMGQWESSSYEQY
j_call: TRBJ1-1; v_call: TRBV7-2; cdr3_aa: ASKIDRGTEAF